Listed below are T cell receptor beta chains from one sample, sequenced in a study of regulatory T cells in long-lasting Graves disease. TCRdb fed the multiplex PCR reads into MiXCR, producing one record per CDR3 protein. The repertoire has 530,000 or so distinct CDR3 sequences, 13% of them found once; the top ten carry about 10%. This sample was shared with a second study, whose subject was T cells in Graves' hyperthyroidism and ophthalmopathy.

This material consisted of peripheral blood mononuclear cells (PBMCs), taken at new diagnosis, from a patient treated with antithyroid drugs. These receptors all stem from a man aged 25-40 years with Graves disease. CDR3s leave out the opening cysteine and the closing phenylalanine or tryptophan.

>13|TRBJ2-7|TRBV19
ASSPLSGGPYEQY
>13|TRBJ2-1|TRBV19
ASSILAGGPYEQF
>10|TRBJ2-5|TRBV20-1
SAASGSETQY
>9|TRBJ2-1|TRBV24-1
ATSDLEGRF
>12|TRBJ1-4|TRBV20-1
SAVPGSGKEKLF
>9|TRBJ2-3|TRBV18
ASSPGDTQY
>10|TRBJ2-1|TRBV13
ASSLVANEQF
>9|TRBJ2-1|TRBV5-1
ASSTGDEQF
>15|TRBJ2-7|TRBV10-2
ASSEETGGLLTYEQY
>9|TRBJ1-2|TRBV29-1
SSDTNYGYT
>12|TRBJ2-7|TRBV29-1
SVGRGTANYEQY
>13|TRBJ2-7|TRBV18
ASSPDREYTYEQY
>14|TRBJ2-7|TRBV27
ASSIYSGSRSYEQY
>13|TRBJ2-3|TRBV10-1
ASSAGTSGRDTQY
>10|TRBJ2-4|TRBV28
ASSLPGDIQY
>11|TRBJ1-5|TRBV29-1
SVWAGNNQPQH
>10|TRBJ2-7|TRBV20-1
SASRDPDEQY
>15|TRBJ2-2|TRBV10-3
AISERGGNANTGELF
>9|TRBJ2-1|TRBV12-3/TRBV12-4
ASGTYNEQF
>13|TRBJ1-2|TRBV5-5
ASSLPGTGHESYT